The next 14 T cell receptor beta chains were all read from a single sample in a study of blood T cell repertoires in COVID-19. The protocol was immunoSEQ multiplex PCR, while the TCRdb copy is restricted to in-frame clones and leaves out a portion. The table includes under 35,000 clones, more than 80% detected once. Sequencing used peripheral blood. These receptors came from a human donor in a cohort sampled during active COVID-19.

The chain recombines TRBV6-6 with TRBJ2-7, with 8 positions matching TRBD1. Germline V gives CDR1 MNHNY, CDR2 SVGAGI (reference sequence). The trim removed 6 bases at V and 2 bases at J, leaving 3 bases unmatched. The CDR3 runs 13 residues. The CDR3 bases are TGTGCCAGCAGACAGGGGGAGACCTACGAGCAGTACTTC. Amino acids: CASRQGETYEQYF.

The V call is TRBV11-2, the J call TRBJ1-2; no clear D. Trimming shortened V by 6 bases and J by 5 bases, and 10 bases separated the two germline ends. The CDR3 totals 12 residues. Germline V lookup: CDR1 SGHAT, CDR2 FQNNGV. This CDR3 is CASSQFQYGYTF. Here the CDR3 DNA reads TGTGCCAGCAGTCAGTTTCAGTATGGCTACACCTTC.

J is TRBJ2-5 and V is TRBV3-1 (or the pseudogene TRBV3-2); perhaps TRBD2 as D (6 bases). The CDR3 covers 14 residues. V dropped 3 bases and J dropped 4 bases, with 12 bases sitting between them. Germline assignment: CDR1 LGHDT and CDR2 YNNKEL (reference sequence). The CDR3 reads CASSQRGGAETQYF. The CDR3 DNA follows: TGTGCCAGCAGCCAGCGTGGAGGGGCAGAGACCCAGTACTTC.

The chain uses TRBV20-1 and TRBJ2-1; D is ambiguous. CDR3 length: 8 residues. The germline CDR1 and CDR2 sequences are DFQATT and SNEGSKA (reference sequence). V lost 4 bases and J 13 bases, leaving 5 bases between the germline ends. The CDR3 is CSANFQFF. CDR3 coding DNA: TGCAGTGCTAACTTTCAGTTCTTC.

The rearrangement uses TRBV21-1 and TRBJ2-1; no DNA check was done on the table's D call, TRBD2. TRBV21-1 is flagged as a pseudogene. The CDR3 totals 18 residues. The CDR3 protein is CASSSSTAGVWVANEQFF. The CDR3 DNA is TGTGCCAGCAGCTCGTCGACAGCGGGGGTCTGGGTCGCCAATGAGCAGTTCTTC.

The sample holds a few counts of this clone. The chain is built from TRBV7-9 and TRBJ2-1, with TRBD1 matching over 7 bases. CDR3 length equals 14 residues. Trimming took 4 bases from V and 4 from J; bases not matched to a gene: 4. From germline, CDR1 is SEHNR and CDR2 FQNEAQ (reference sequence). The CDR3 DNA follows: TGTGCCAGCAGCTGGGGACAGATATACAATGAGCAGTTCTTC. Translating it yields CASSWGQIYNEQFF.

This rearrangement joins TRBV6-5 to TRBJ1-4; D is possibly TRBD1 (5 bases). V lost 0 bases to trimming and J lost 4 bases, with 9 bases between them. CDR1 MNHEY and CDR2 SVGAGI come from the germline V gene. This CDR3 has 15 amino acids. The CDR3 loop is CASSYSAGYNEKLFF. In DNA, the CDR3 is TGTGCCAGCAGTTACTCCGCAGGGTATAATGAAAAACTGTTTTTT.

As DNA, the CDR3 is TGTGCCAGCAGTGAATATCTGACTAGCAGGCAGACCCAGTACTTC. It encodes CASSEYLTSRQTQYF. The chain combines TRBV25-1 with TRBJ2-5; 7 bases align to TRBD2. The germline V gene has CDR1 MGHDK and CDR2 SYGVNS. The CDR3 covers 15 residues. V shed 0 bases, J shed 6 bases, and the junction held 7 bases outside the gene matches.

This chain links TRBV5-4 with TRBJ2-3; a weak D match, TRBD1 (6 bases). Trimming left V 0 bases short and J 1 base short, with 12 bases between. Germline CDR1 SGHNT, CDR2 YYREEE (reference sequence). The CDR3 consists of 16 residues. CDR3 sequence (DNA): TGTGCCAGCAGCTTGGAGGGGGTGGGTGGCACAGATACGCAGTATTTT. Protein: CASSLEGVGGTDTQYF.

The gene calls are TRBV3-1 (or the pseudogene TRBV3-2) and TRBJ1-1, with a possible D match to TRBD1 (6 bases). The CDR3 length is 16 residues. The germline V and J ends were trimmed by 1 base and 4 bases, with 16 bases remaining between them. Germline V gives CDR1 LGHDT, CDR2 YNNKEL (reference sequence). This chain's CDR3 is CASSQGMGGPGTEAFF. CDR3 DNA: TGTGCCAGCAGCCAAGGAATGGGGGGGCCGGGCACTGAAGCTTTCTTT.

The chain links TRBV5-4 to TRBJ2-7; possible D gene TRBD1, 7 bases. Germline lookup yields CDR1 SGHNT and CDR2 YYREEE (reference sequence). The CDR3 consists of 13 residues. Trimming cost V 3 bases and J 3 bases, with 10 bases left between them. This CDR3 is CASSWGDSYEQYF. The CDR3 DNA is TGTGCCAGCAGCTGGGGGGACAGCTACGAGCAGTACTTC.

V and J are TRBV30 and TRBJ1-2, with a weak D call TRBD1 (5 bases). Per germline, CDR1 GTSNPN and CDR2 SVGIG (reference sequence). V was trimmed by 0 bases and J by 1 base, leaving 9 bases between them. The CDR3 length is 14 residues. The CDR3 DNA follows: TGTGCCTGGAGTGTCTCGACAGTTAACTATGGCTACACCTTC. Translated: CAWSVSTVNYGYTF.

The J gene is TRBJ1-3, the V gene TRBV4-2; 8 nucleotides line up with TRBD1. The germline V gene encodes CDR1 LGHNA and CDR2 YNFKEQ. This CDR3 spans 17 amino acids. V lost 2 bases and J lost 4; bases outside the gene matches: 10. The CDR3 DNA sequence: TGTGCCAGCAGCCAATACCTCGGACAGGGAGGCGGAAACACCATATATTTT. Residues: CASSQYLGQGGGNTIYF.

This clone has only a few counts. This sequence joins TRBV27 and TRBJ2-1; TRBD1 matches 9 bases. The CDR3 is made up of 16 amino acids. After removal of 6 bases from V and 9 bases from J, the junction contained 15 bases not matched to a gene. Germline V gene lookup returns CDR1 MNHEY and CDR2 SMNVEV (reference sequence). Here the CDR3 reads CASRGVWTGEAAEQFF. The CDR3 DNA reads as TGTGCCAGCAGGGGCGTCTGGACAGGGGAGGCCGCTGAGCAGTTCTTC.